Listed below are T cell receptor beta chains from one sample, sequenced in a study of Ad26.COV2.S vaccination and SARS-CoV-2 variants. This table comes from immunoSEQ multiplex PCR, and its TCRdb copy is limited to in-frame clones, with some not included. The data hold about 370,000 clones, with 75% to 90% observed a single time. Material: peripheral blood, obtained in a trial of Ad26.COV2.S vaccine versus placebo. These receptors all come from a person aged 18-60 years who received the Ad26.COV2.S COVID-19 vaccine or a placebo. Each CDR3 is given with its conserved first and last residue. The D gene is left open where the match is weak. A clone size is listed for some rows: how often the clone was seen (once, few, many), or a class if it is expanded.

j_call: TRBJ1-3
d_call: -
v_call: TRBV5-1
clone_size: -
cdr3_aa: CASTGTGRNTIYF
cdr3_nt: TGCGCCAGCACCGGGACGGGAAGAAACACCATATATTTT

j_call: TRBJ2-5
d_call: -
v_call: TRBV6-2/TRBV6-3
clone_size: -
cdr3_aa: CASSRPMGETQYF
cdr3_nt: TGTGCCAGCAGTCGCCCCATGGGGGAGACCCAGTACTTC

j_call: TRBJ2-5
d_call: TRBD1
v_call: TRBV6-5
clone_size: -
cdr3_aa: CASSSGTGIGTQYF
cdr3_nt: TGTGCCAGCAGCTCCGGGACAGGGATTGGGACCCAGTACTTC

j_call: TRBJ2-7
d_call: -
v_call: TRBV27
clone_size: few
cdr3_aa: CASSLLRGSEQYF
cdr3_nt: TGTGCCAGCAGTTTATTGAGGGGCTCCGAGCAGTACTTC

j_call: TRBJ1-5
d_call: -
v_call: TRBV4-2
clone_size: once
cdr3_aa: CASSTGFRNPNQPQHF
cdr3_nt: TGTGCCAGCAGCACGGGGTTCAGGAACCCCAATCAGCCCCAGCATTTT

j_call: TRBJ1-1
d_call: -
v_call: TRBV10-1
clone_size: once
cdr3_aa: CASSPGTSNTEAFF
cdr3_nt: TGCGCCAGCAGCCCCGGGACATCGAACACTGAAGCTTTCTTT

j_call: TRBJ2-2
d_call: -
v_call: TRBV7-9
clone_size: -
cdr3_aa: CASRGQTYGELFF
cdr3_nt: TGTGCCAGCAGGGGTCAGACTTACGGGGAGCTGTTTTTT

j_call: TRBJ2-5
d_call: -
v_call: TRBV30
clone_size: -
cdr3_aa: CAWTGPSGAAETQYF
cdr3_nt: TGTGCCTGGACGGGCCCCTCGGGAGCGGCAGAGACCCAGTACTTC

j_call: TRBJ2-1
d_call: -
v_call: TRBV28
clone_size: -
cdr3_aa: CAILDQNGNEQFF
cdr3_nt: TGTGCCATCCTAGACCAGAACGGCAATGAGCAGTTCTTC

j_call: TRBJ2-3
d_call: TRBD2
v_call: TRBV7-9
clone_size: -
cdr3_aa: CASSSIAGGTDTQYF
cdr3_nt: TGTGCCAGCAGCTCAATAGCGGGAGGAACAGATACGCAGTATTTT

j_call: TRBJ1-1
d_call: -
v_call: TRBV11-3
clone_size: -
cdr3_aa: CASSLYVNTEAFF
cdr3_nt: TGTGCCAGCAGCTTATATGTGAACACTGAAGCTTTCTTT

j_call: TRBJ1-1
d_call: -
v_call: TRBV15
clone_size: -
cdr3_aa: CATSRVRGRDTEAFF
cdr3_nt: TGTGCCACCAGCAGAGTCCGGGGGAGGGACACTGAAGCTTTCTTT

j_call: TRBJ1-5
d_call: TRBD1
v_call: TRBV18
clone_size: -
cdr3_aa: CASSLGTGGRPQHF
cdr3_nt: TGTGCCAGCTCCCTCGGAACAGGGGGGAGGCCCCAGCATTTT

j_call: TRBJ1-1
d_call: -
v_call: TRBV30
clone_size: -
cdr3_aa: CAWRAQTGVMNTEAFF
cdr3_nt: TGTGCCTGGAGGGCCCAAACAGGAGTTATGAACACTGAAGCTTTCTTT

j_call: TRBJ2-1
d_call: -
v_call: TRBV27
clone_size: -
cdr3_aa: CASSLGGREQFF
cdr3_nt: TGTGCCAGCAGTTTGGGGGGGCGTGAGCAGTTCTTC

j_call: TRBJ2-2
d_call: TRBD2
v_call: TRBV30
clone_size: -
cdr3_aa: CAWSLGRVDTGELFF
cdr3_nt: TGTGCCTGGAGTCTAGGGAGGGTGGACACCGGGGAGCTGTTTTTT

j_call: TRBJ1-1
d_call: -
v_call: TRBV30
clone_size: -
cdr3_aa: CAWSLHENTEAFF
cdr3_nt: TGTGCCTGGAGTCTCCACGAGAACACTGAAGCTTTCTTT

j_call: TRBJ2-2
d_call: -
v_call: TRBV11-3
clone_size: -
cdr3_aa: CASLSRRLNTGELFF
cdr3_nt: TGTGCCAGCCTCTCAAGGCGGCTGAACACCGGGGAGCTGTTTTTT

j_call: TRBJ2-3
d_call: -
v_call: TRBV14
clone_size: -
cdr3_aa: CASGAVFAGTQYF
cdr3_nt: TGTGCCAGCGGTGCAGTCTTCGCAGGGACGCAGTATTTT

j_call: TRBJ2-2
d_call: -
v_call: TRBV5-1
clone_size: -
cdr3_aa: CASSLVKGTGELFF
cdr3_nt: TGCGCCAGCAGCTTGGTTAAGGGCACCGGGGAGCTGTTTTTT

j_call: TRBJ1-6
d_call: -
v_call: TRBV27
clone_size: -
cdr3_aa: CASSTGGSPLHF
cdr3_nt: TGTGCCAGCAGTACTGGAGGTTCACCCCTCCACTTT

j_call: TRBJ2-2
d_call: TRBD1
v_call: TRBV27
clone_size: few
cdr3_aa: CASSIVQGHTGELFF
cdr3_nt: TGTGCCAGCAGTATCGTACAGGGGCACACCGGGGAGCTGTTTTTT

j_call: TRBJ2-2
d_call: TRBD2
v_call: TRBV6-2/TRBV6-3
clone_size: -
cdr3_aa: CASSYPGLAGGPNTGELFF
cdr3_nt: TGTGCCAGCAGTTACCCGGGACTAGCGGGAGGGCCGAACACCGGGGAGCTGTTTTTT

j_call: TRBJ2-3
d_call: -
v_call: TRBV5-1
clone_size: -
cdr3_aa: CASSFRRQGFTDTQYF
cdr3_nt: TGCGCCAGCAGCTTTAGGAGGCAGGGGTTCACAGATACGCAGTATTTT

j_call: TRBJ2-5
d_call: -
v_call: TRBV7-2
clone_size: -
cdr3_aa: CASSLASGGFETQYF
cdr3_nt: TGTGCCAGCAGCTTAGCCTCAGGGGGGTTCGAGACCCAGTACTTC

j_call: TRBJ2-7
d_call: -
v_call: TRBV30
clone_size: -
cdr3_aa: CAWSPGVQAERSYEQYF
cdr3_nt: TGTGCCTGGAGTCCCGGTGTGCAGGCCGAGCGGTCCTACGAGCAGTACTTC

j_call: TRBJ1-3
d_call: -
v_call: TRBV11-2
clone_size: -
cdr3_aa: CASSPGIRSGNTIYF
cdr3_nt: TGTGCCAGCAGCCCAGGGATCCGCTCTGGAAACACCATATATTTT

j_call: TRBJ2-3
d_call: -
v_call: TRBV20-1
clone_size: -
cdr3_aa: CSASLSGTDTQYF
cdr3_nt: TGCAGTGCTAGTCTATCTGGCACAGATACGCAGTATTTT

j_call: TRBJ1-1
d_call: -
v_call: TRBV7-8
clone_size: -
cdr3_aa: CASSLSTATTEAFF
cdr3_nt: TGTGCCAGCAGCTTGAGCACAGCCACCACTGAAGCTTTCTTT

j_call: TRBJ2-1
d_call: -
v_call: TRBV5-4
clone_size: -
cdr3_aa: CASSIGTNEQFF
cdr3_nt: TGTGCCAGCAGTATAGGGACGAATGAGCAGTTCTTC

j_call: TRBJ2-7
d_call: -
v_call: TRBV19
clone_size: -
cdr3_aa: CASSIRGTGEQYF
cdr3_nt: TGTGCCAGTAGTATCCGGGGGACTGGCGAGCAGTACTTC

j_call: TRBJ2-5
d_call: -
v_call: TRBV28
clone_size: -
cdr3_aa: CASLGPRGRKTQYF
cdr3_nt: TGTGCCAGCCTCGGGCCTCGTGGGCGGAAGACCCAGTACTTC

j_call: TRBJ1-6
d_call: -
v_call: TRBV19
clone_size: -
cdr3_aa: CASSIQALSGTNSPLHF
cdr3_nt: TGTGCCAGTAGTATACAGGCCCTGTCCGGGACAAATTCACCCCTCCACTTT

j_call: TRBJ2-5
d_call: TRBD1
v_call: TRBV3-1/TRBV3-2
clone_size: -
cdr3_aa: CASSQAGPGQGSQETQYF
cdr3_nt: TGTGCCAGCAGCCAAGCGGGACCGGGACAGGGTTCCCAAGAGACCCAGTACTTC

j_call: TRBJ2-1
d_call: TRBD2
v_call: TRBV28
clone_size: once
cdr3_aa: CASSLLAGGPGEQFF
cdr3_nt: TGTGCCAGCAGTTTACTAGCGGGAGGGCCGGGTGAGCAGTTCTTC

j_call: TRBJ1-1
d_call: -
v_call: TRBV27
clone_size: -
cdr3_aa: CASSLRANMNTEAFF
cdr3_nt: TGTGCCAGCAGTTTGCGGGCTAATATGAACACTGAAGCTTTCTTT

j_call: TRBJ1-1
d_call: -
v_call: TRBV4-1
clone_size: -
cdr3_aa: CASSQGPSNTEAFF
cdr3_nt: TGCGCCAGCAGCCAGGGACCCTCGAACACTGAAGCTTTCTTT

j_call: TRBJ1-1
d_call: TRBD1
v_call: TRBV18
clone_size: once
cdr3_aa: CASSPQRQGRVNTEAFF
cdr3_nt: TGTGCCAGCTCGCCGCAACGACAGGGGAGGGTGAACACTGAAGCTTTCTTT

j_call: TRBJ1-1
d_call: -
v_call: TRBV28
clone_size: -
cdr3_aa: CASSLQGWGTEAFF
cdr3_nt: TGTGCCAGCAGTTTACAGGGTTGGGGCACTGAAGCTTTCTTT

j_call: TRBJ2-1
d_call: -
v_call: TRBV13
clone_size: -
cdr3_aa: CASSLGYNEQFF
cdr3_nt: TGTGCCAGCAGCTTAGGCTACAATGAGCAGTTCTTC

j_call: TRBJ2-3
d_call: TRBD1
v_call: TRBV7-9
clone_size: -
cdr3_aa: CASSLGDRPTDTQYF
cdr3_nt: TGTGCCAGCAGCCTGGGGGACAGGCCCACAGATACGCAGTATTTT

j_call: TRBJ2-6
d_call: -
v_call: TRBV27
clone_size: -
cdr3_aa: CASSLLGSGANVLTF
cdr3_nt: TGTGCCAGCAGTTTGCTCGGGTCTGGGGCCAACGTCCTGACTTTC

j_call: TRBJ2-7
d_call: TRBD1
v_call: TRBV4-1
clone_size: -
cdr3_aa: CASSIGQGAVREQYF
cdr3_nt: TGCGCCAGCAGCATTGGACAGGGGGCAGTGAGAGAGCAGTACTTC

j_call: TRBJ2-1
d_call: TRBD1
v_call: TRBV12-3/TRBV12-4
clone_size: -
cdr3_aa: CASSSGGGEQFF
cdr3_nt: TGTGCCAGCAGTTCAGGGGGCGGTGAGCAGTTCTTC

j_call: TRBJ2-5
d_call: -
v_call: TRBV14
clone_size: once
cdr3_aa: CASSHRDIQETQYF
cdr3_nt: TGTGCCAGCAGCCACCGGGACATCCAAGAGACCCAGTACTTC

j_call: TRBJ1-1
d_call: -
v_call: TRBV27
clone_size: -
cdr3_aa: CASSRGNTEAFF
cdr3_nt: TGTGCCAGCAGTAGAGGGAACACTGAAGCTTTCTTT

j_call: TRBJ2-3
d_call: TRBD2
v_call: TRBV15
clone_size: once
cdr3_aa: CATSRDELAGVTDTQYF
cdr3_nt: TGTGCCACCAGCAGAGACGAACTAGCGGGAGTAACAGATACGCAGTATTTT

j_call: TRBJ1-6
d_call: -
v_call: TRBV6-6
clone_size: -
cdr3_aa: CASSPGHSSSYNSPLHF
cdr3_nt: TGTGCCAGCAGTCCAGGACATTCGAGCTCCTATAATTCACCCCTCCACTTT

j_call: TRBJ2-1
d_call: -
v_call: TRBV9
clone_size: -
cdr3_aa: CASSVIGGPQMDEQFF
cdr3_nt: TGTGCCAGCAGCGTAATCGGCGGGCCCCAGATGGATGAGCAGTTCTTC

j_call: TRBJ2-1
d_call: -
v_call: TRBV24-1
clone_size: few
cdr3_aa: CATSDSTEGGLGNEQFF
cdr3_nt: TGTGCCACCAGTGATTCGACCGAGGGGGGCCTGGGGAATGAGCAGTTCTTC

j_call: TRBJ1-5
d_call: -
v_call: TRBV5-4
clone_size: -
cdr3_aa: CASSSGPGRDQPQHF
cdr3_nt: TGTGCCAGCAGCTCCGGTCCGGGCAGGGATCAGCCCCAGCATTTT

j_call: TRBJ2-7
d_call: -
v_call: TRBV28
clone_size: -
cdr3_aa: CASSPGQSYEQYF
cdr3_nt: TGTGCCAGCAGTCCTGGACAATCCTACGAGCAGTACTTC

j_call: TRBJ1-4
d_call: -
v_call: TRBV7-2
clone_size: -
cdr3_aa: CASSLAGQTNEKLFF
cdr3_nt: TGTGCCAGCAGCTTAGCAGGGCAGACGAATGAAAAACTGTTTTTT

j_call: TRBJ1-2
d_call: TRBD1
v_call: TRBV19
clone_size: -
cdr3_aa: CASSLQGQSYGYTF
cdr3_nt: TGTGCCAGTAGTCTACAGGGGCAGAGCTATGGCTACACCTTC

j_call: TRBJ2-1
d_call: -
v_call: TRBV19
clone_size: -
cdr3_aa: CASSIDTSSYNEQFF
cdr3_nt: TGTGCCAGTAGTATAGACACGAGCTCCTACAATGAGCAGTTCTTC

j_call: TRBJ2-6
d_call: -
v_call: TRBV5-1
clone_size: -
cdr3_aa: CASSVGPRSGANVLTF
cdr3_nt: TGCGCCAGCAGCGTAGGACCCCGCTCTGGGGCCAACGTCCTGACTTTC

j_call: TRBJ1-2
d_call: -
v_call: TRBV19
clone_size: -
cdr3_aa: CASSILRESYGYTF
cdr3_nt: TGTGCCAGTAGTATATTAAGGGAGTCCTATGGCTACACCTTC

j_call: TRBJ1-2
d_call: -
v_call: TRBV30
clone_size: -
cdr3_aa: CAWSQLANYGYTF
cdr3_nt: TGTGCCTGGAGTCAGTTAGCAAACTATGGCTACACCTTC